These 4 T cell receptor beta chains came from one sample sequenced in a study of OX40 agonist ivuxolimab in advanced cancers. Using immunoSEQ multiplex PCR, the repertoire was profiled, and TCRdb retains in-frame clones only, with some absent. The table records about 75,000 clones, more than 75% of them present only once. Source: CD4+ or CD8+ T cells sorted from blood, taken in a trial of the OX40 agonist ivuxolimab. These receptor sequences come from an adult with an advanced solid tumor such as melanoma, head and neck, liver or kidney cancer.

CDR3 in DNA: TGTGCCAGCAGTCCTTTCGGACAGGGGACGAACACTGAAGCTTTCTTT. Its translation: CASSPFGQGTNTEAFF. This chain links TRBV27 with TRBJ1-1; the match to TRBD1 covers 9 bases. The CDR3 is made up of 16 amino acids. Germline assignment: CDR1 MNHEY and CDR2 SMNVEV (reference sequence). V shed 5 bases, J shed 1 base, and the junction held 8 bases outside the gene matches.

The V and J genes are TRBV5-4 and TRBJ2-2, with 8 bases aligning to TRBD1. The junction had 10 bases not matched to a gene; V was cut back by 6 bases and J by 3 bases. CDR3 size: 16 residues. Per the germline V gene, CDR1 is SGHNT and CDR2 is YYREEE (reference sequence). Written as DNA, the CDR3 is TGTGCCAGCAACCCTCGGACAGGGACGGACACCGGGGAGCTGTTTTTT. It codes for CASNPRTGTDTGELFF.

This clone was seen a single time. J is TRBJ2-7 and V is TRBV7-9, with 8 bases identical to TRBD2. This CDR3 is 16 amino acids long. V was pared by 3 bases and J by 2 bases, with 9 bases of the junction left unmatched. Germline CDR1 is SEHNR and CDR2 is FQNEAQ (reference sequence). Here the CDR3 DNA reads TGTGCCAGCAGCTTCCGCAGCGGGAGACCAACCTACGAGCAGTACTTC. Translated, it gives CASSFRSGRPTYEQYF.

The rearrangement uses TRBV9 and TRBJ2-1, with D hard to call. V was pared by 5 bases and J by 5 bases, with 8 bases between. CDR1 is SGDLS and CDR2 is YYNGEE in the germline V gene. The CDR3 runs 12 residues. The CDR3 region is CASRLDNNEQFF. In DNA, the CDR3 is TGTGCCAGCAGGCTAGATAACAATGAGCAGTTCTTC.